This T cell receptor beta chain was recovered during a study of OX40 agonist ivuxolimab in advanced cancers. Overall study: Patients with hepatocellular carcinoma, melanoma, renal cell or head and neck cancer made up the dose-escalation patients. Under the entry rules, prior anti-PD-1, anti-PD-L1 or anti-CTLA-4 therapy was allowed, and around 40% had some.

This clone showed up just a few times. The germline CDR1 and CDR2 sequences are LNHDA and SQIVND (reference sequence). The CDR3 covers 12 residues. Trimming removed 7 bases from V and 4 bases from J, with 10 bases in between. Excluded were patients having autoimmune disease history or systemic immunosuppression. The assay was immunoSEQ multiplex PCR, and TCRdb's table has in-frame clones only and misses some. The sample yields about 35,000 clones, more than 65% seen once. The clonotype comes from an adult with an advanced solid tumor such as melanoma, head and neck, liver or kidney cancer. J is TRBJ1-2 and V is TRBV19; D remains ambiguous. The starting material was CD4+ or CD8+ T cells sorted from blood, obtained in a trial of the OX40 agonist ivuxolimab. The CDR3 nucleotides read TGTGCCAGTACCACCGCCCCCTATGGCTACACCTTC. Its protein is CASTTAPYGYTF.